Below, 30 T cell receptor beta chains from the same sample are listed, as sequenced in a study of shared clonotypes between healthy human individuals. Clones were read by immunoSEQ multiplex PCR, and TCRdb kept only the in-frame ones, dropping some. The table lists some 79,000 clones, about 65% of them singletons. Material for sequencing was memory CD8+ T cells sorted from blood. The subset is: CD45RO+ cells pooled with CCR7-negative TemRA cells. Receptors were obtained from a man aged 25-40 years in good health.

The V call is TRBV30, the J call TRBJ1-4, with 7 nucleotides matching TRBD1. V was clipped by 1 base and J by 12 bases; unmatched bases: 5. CDR3 size: 12 residues. Per germline, CDR1 GTSNPN and CDR2 SVGIG (reference sequence). The DNA for the CDR3 is TGTGCCTGGAGTGAGACAGGGCCAGAACTGTTTTTT. Its protein is CAWSETGPELFF.

This clone has a handful of counts. V gene TRBV7-9 combines with J gene TRBJ1-2; TRBD1 agrees at 10 bases. The junction had 6 bases not matched to a gene; V was cut back by 5 bases and J by 6 bases. This CDR3 has 14 residues. Per germline, CDR1 SEHNR and CDR2 FQNEAQ (reference sequence). The CDR3 sequence is CASSLRQGADGYTF. The CDR3 DNA reads as TGTGCCAGCAGCCTACGACAGGGGGCAGATGGCTACACCTTC. The full variable domain, rest sourced from reference TRBV7-9 and TRBJ1-2, is DTGVSQNPRHKITKRGQNVTFRCDPISEHNRLYWYRQTLGQGPEFLTYFQNEAQLEKSRLLSDRFSAERPKGSFSTLEIQRTEQGDSAMYLCASSLRQGADGYTFGSGTRLTVV.

The rearrangement joins TRBV11-3 to TRBJ2-7; D is undetermined. From germline, CDR1 is SGHNT and CDR2 YENEEA. This CDR3 has 14 amino acids. Trimming pared 4 bases from V and 0 bases from J, leaving 10 bases between. This CDR3 reads CASSSFSDSYEQYF. CDR3 DNA sequence: TGTGCCAGCAGCTCGTTTTCCGACTCCTACGAGCAGTACTTC.

This clone was detected only a few times. The chain couples TRBV7-9 to TRBJ1-5, with 7 bases aligning to TRBD1. The CDR3 is made up of 15 amino acids. V gave up 1 base and J gave up 7 bases; unmatched junction bases: 7. Germline V gene data show CDR1 as SEHNR and CDR2 as FQNEAQ (reference sequence). CDR3 protein: CASSLGGGVGQPQHF. CDR3 nucleotides: TGTGCCAGCAGCTTAGGAGGGGGCGTCGGGCAGCCCCAGCATTTT.

The rearrangement uses TRBV6-6 and TRBJ1-2; D is unclear. This CDR3 region has 14 residues. The germline V and J ends were trimmed by 8 bases and 6 bases, with 19 bases remaining between them. Germline V gives CDR1 MNHNY, CDR2 SVGAGI (reference sequence). CDR3 sequence (DNA): TGTGCCAGCGGCTCCCAACGCCTCTGGGATGGCTACACCTTC. This gives the protein CASGSQRLWDGYTF.

This clone was seen at least ten times. The CDR3 sequence: CASSAPSAYEQFF. The CDR3 DNA follows: TGTGCCAGCAGCGCCCCTAGCGCCTATGAGCAGTTCTTC. The chain combines TRBV13 with TRBJ2-1; tentative D call: TRBD2 (6 bases). The CDR3 spans 13 residues. The germline V gene has CDR1 PRHDT and CDR2 FYEKMQ (reference sequence). Trimming stripped 5 bases from V and 8 bases from J, with 13 bases between.

V usage is TRBV6-5 and J usage is TRBJ1-1; D ambiguous. Trimming removed 8 bases from V and 6 bases from J, with 10 bases in between. The CDR3 runs 11 residues. The germline V gene encodes CDR1 MNHEY and CDR2 SVGAGI. CDR3 nucleotides: TGTGCCAGCGCTGGGTTTGCTGAAGCTTTCTTT. It codes for CASAGFAEAFF.

This clone has a count of ten or more. Within the sample, other DNA sequences also encode this same CDR3. The genes are TRBV6-4 and TRBJ2-2; no reliable D call. In germline, CDR1 is MRHNA, CDR2 SNTAGT. The ends were cut back, 4 bases at V and 2 bases at J, with 5 bases in the middle. This CDR3 region has 13 residues. CDR3 protein: CASSVSNTGELFF. CDR3 in DNA: TGTGCCAGCAGTGTCTCAAACACCGGGGAGCTGTTTTTT.

The chain carries TRBV7-2 and TRBJ2-3; D is unclear. In germline, CDR1 is SGHTA, CDR2 FQGNSA. The ends were cut back, 5 bases at V and 6 bases at J, with 9 bases in the middle. CDR3 size: 12 residues. The CDR3 reads CASSPRRDTQYF. DNA of the CDR3: TGTGCCAGCAGCCCCAGGCGGGATACGCAGTATTTT.

The chain recombines TRBV5-4 with TRBJ1-3, with D perhaps matching TRBD1 (5 bases). The CDR3 extends over 16 amino acids. Germline-derived CDR1 and CDR2 are SGHNT and YYREEE (reference sequence). Between the trimmed V and J ends, which lost 2 bases and 0 bases, there was a span of 12 bases. The CDR3 nucleotides are TGTGCCAGCAGCTTCGGGACGGAGGACTCTGGAAACACCATATATTTT. Residues: CASSFGTEDSGNTIYF.

V is TRBV14 and J is TRBJ2-1; no firm D call. The germline V gene encodes CDR1 SGHDN and CDR2 FVKESK. This CDR3 contains 12 residues. The germline V and J ends were trimmed by 3 bases and 3 bases, with 3 bases remaining between them. The CDR3 sequence is CASSQSYNEQFF. As DNA, the CDR3 is TGTGCCAGCAGCCAGAGCTACAATGAGCAGTTCTTC.

The chain employs TRBV2 and TRBJ2-7; 9 bases are a match to TRBD2. Trimming at V came to 6 bases and at J to 2 bases, leaving 5 bases not matched to a gene. CDR1 is SNHLY and CDR2 is FYNNEI in the germline V gene. This CDR3 has 14 amino acids. The CDR3 region has the DNA TGTGCCAGCAGGGGTAGCGGGAGCGCCTACGAGCAGTACTTC. It encodes CASRGSGSAYEQYF.

V gene TRBV6-4 combines with J gene TRBJ2-5, with a weak D call TRBD1 (6 bases). This CDR3 region has 17 residues. Trimming took 0 bases from V and 1 from J, leaving 15 bases between them. Per the germline V gene, CDR1 is MRHNA and CDR2 is SNTAGT. The CDR3 sequence: CASSDSTQGRRQETQYF. CDR3 nucleotide sequence: TGTGCCAGCAGTGACTCGACACAGGGTAGACGCCAAGAGACCCAGTACTTC.

About this clone itself: The sample holds other DNA sequences that translate to the same CDR3. The chain is built from TRBV7-2 and TRBJ2-7, with D possibly being TRBD2 (5 bases). Trimming removed 3 bases at V and 4 bases at J, with 10 bases between. This CDR3 has 13 residues. Per the germline V gene, CDR1 is SGHTA and CDR2 is FQGNSA. CDR3 coding DNA: TGTGCCAGCAGCTTGGAAGCGGAGTACGAGCAGTACTTC. Translation gives CASSLEAEYEQYF.

The V and J genes are TRBV9 and TRBJ2-7; TRBD2 matches at 11 bases. Trimming at V came to 0 bases and at J to 5 bases, leaving 4 bases not matched to a gene. The CDR3 runs to 15 residues. Germline assignment: CDR1 SGDLS and CDR2 YYNGEE. The CDR3 nucleotides read TGTGCCAGCAGCGTAGGACTAGCGGGATCCGACGAGCAGTACTTC. Its protein is CASSVGLAGSDEQYF.

The rearrangement joins TRBV7-3 to TRBJ2-1; 7 bases are a match to TRBD1. V shed 7 bases, J shed 4 bases, and the junction held 4 bases outside the gene matches. Germline CDR1 reads SGHTA; CDR2 reads FQGTGA. This CDR3 has 13 residues. The CDR3 region is CASTEGQYNEQFF. For the CDR3, the DNA is TGTGCCAGCACCGAGGGACAGTACAATGAGCAGTTCTTC.

This sequence joins TRBV9 and TRBJ2-7; D is undetermined. The CDR3 contains 15 residues. Germline V lookup: CDR1 SGDLS, CDR2 YYNGEE. V was clipped by 4 bases and J by 3 bases, with 17 bases between them. The CDR3 nucleotides read TGTGCCAGCAGCCCGGCTGGAGTCGGAAGCTACGAGCAGTACTTC. This encodes CASSPAGVGSYEQYF.

This rearrangement joins TRBV28 to TRBJ2-3; D is ambiguous. The CDR3 loop spans 15 amino acids. In germline, CDR1 is MDHEN, CDR2 SYDVKM. The ends were cut back, 5 bases at V and 2 bases at J, with 14 bases in the middle. CDR3 amino acids: CASSEDASYTDTQYF. DNA for the CDR3: TGTGCCAGCAGTGAGGATGCGAGCTACACAGATACGCAGTATTTT.

This sequence joins TRBV7-3 and TRBJ2-3; D call uncertain. The CDR3 runs to 15 residues. The V and J ends lost 0 bases and 0 bases respectively, with 7 bases between them. The germline V gene encodes CDR1 SGHTA and CDR2 FQGTGA. In DNA form, the CDR3 reads TGTGCCAGCAGCTTAACTCCTTCTAGCACAGATACGCAGTATTTT. Protein sequence: CASSLTPSSTDTQYF.

In DNA, the CDR3 is TGTGCCAGCAGTGGACAGATTGGGAACTATGGCTACACCTTC. Protein product: CASSGQIGNYGYTF. The V and J genes are TRBV6-1 and TRBJ1-2, with D tentatively TRBD1 (5 bases). V was pared by 4 bases and J by 2 bases, with 11 bases between. This CDR3 comprises 14 residues. Germline V lookup: CDR1 MNHNS, CDR2 SASEGT.

As concerns this clone: Other DNA sequences of this sample code for an identical CDR3. The V and J genes are TRBV28 and TRBJ2-1, with D possibly being TRBD2 (6 bases). V gave up 7 bases and J gave up 2 bases, with 9 bases separating them. CDR3 size: 13 residues. Germline lookup yields CDR1 MDHEN and CDR2 SYDVKM. The CDR3 sequence is CASISGTYNEQFF. CDR3 DNA sequence: TGTGCCAGCATTAGCGGAACCTACAATGAGCAGTTCTTC.

This chain uses TRBV5-1 with TRBJ1-5, with a weak D call TRBD1 (5 bases). V dropped 6 bases and J dropped 2 bases, with 12 bases sitting between them. The length of the CDR3 is 14 residues. Looked up from germline, CDR1 is SGHRS and CDR2 is YFSETQ. CDR3 sequence (DNA): TGCGCCAGCACCGCGGGGACGGGCAATCAGCCCCAGCATTTT. It codes for CASTAGTGNQPQHF.

The chain has TRBV9 and TRBJ2-3, with a weak D call TRBD2 (5 bases). This CDR3 contains 17 residues. CDR1 is SGDLS and CDR2 is YYNGEE in the germline V gene. The V end was cut by 4 bases, the J end by 4 bases, with 22 bases between. The CDR3 here is CASSTTYGLLDPDTQYF. The DNA for the CDR3 is TGTGCCAGCAGCACTACTTACGGACTGCTTGACCCAGATACGCAGTATTTT.

This chain connects TRBV7-9 to TRBJ2-7; D not certain. In germline, CDR1 is SEHNR, CDR2 FQNEAQ (reference sequence). CDR3 length: 12 amino acids. Trimming cost V 1 base and J 3 bases, with 4 bases left between them. CDR3 protein: CASSLVRYEQYF. CDR3 nucleotides: TGTGCCAGCAGCTTAGTCCGCTACGAGCAGTACTTC.

Turning to this clone: Being one base from a much bigger clone, this may be a read error. This sequence joins TRBV28 and TRBJ2-7; D gene unclear. The CDR3 has 13 residues. In germline, CDR1 is MDHEN, CDR2 SYDVKM. The CDR3 is CVSSLGSPYEQYF. CDR3 DNA sequence: TGTGTCAGCAGTTTAGGCAGCCCCTACGAGCAGTACTTC.

This chain joins TRBV28 and TRBJ1-5; 7 bases line up with TRBD1. With 7 bases clipped from V and 5 bases from J, the junction kept 8 bases outside the gene matches. The CDR3 is 14 amino acids. The V gene's germline CDR1 is MDHEN and CDR2 SYDVKM. The CDR3 DNA reads TGTGCCAGCAAGTTCCGGGACAGAGATCAGCCCCAGCATTTT. As protein: CASKFRDRDQPQHF.

This clone was counted only a few times. V is TRBV7-8 and J is TRBJ2-5, with a tentative D call TRBD1 (6 bases). Germline CDR1 and CDR2: SGHVS and FQNEAQ. The CDR3 consists of 14 residues. The V end was cut by 5 bases, the J end by 5 bases, with 15 bases between. In nucleotides, the CDR3 is TGTGCCAGCAGCCCGTACAGGGCCGAGGAGACCCAGTACTTC. Translation gives CASSPYRAEETQYF.

This clone was detected a few times. The chain's CDR3 is CASSLGTGHTGELFF. CDR3 nucleotide sequence: TGCGCCAGCAGCTTGGGGACAGGCCACACCGGGGAGCTGTTTTTT. This chain uses TRBV5-1 with TRBJ2-2; 7 nucleotides match TRBD1. The V gene end was trimmed by 0 bases and the J gene end by 3 bases; junction bases not matched to a gene: 2. Germline values: CDR1 SGHRS, CDR2 YFSETQ. There are 15 residues in the CDR3.

This clone was recorded once. The V call is TRBV20-1, the J call TRBJ1-1; D not resolved. The CDR3 loop spans 11 amino acids. Trimming left V 2 bases short and J 7 bases short, with 8 bases between. Germline lookup yields CDR1 DFQATT and CDR2 SNEGSKA (reference sequence). CDR3 in DNA: TGCAGTGCTAGACGTTCGTTTGAAGCTTTCTTT. As protein: CSARRSFEAFF.

Only a few counts were recorded for this clone. The V call is TRBV25-1, the J call TRBJ2-4; 7 bases align to TRBD1. Per the germline V gene, CDR1 is MGHDK and CDR2 is SYGVNS. This CDR3 spans 17 amino acids. Losses at the gene ends were 1 base for V and 0 bases for J; bases not matched to a gene: 6. CDR3 bases: TGTGCCAGCAGTGAATCCGGACAGGCCCTAGCCAAAAACATTCAGTACTTC. It encodes CASSESGQALAKNIQYF.